This entry lists 15 T cell receptor beta chains sequenced from one sample in a study of blood T cell repertoires in COVID-19. Method: immunoSEQ multiplex PCR; TCRdb's copy keeps in-frame clones and lacks some. Of fewer than 300,000 clones listed, 86% are singletons. Specimen: peripheral blood. Receptor source: a man aged 35-49 years who had recovered from COVID-19.

This clone was detected only once. The chain combines TRBV2 with TRBJ2-7, with 9 bases fitting TRBD1. V shed 10 bases, J shed 2 bases, and the junction held 9 bases outside the gene matches. Germline assignment: CDR1 SNHLY and CDR2 FYNNEI. CDR3 length equals 14 residues. CDR3 DNA sequence: TGTGCCACCTCACCGGGACAGGGAACCTACGAGCAGTACTTC. This encodes CATSPGQGTYEQYF.

The chain couples TRBV6-5 to TRBJ2-7; D call uncertain. The CDR3 runs 13 residues. V shed 6 bases and J shed 5 bases, with 14 bases lying between them. Germline V CDR1 and CDR2: MNHEY, SVGAGI. CDR3 protein: CASSPQLGHEQYF. The CDR3 coding sequence is TGTGCCAGCAGCCCGCAACTTGGTCACGAGCAGTACTTC.

This chain links TRBV13 with TRBJ2-3; D is ambiguous. The germline V and J ends were trimmed by 0 bases and 4 bases, with 14 bases remaining between them. Germline CDR1 is PRHDT and CDR2 is FYEKMQ (reference sequence). The CDR3 contains 16 residues. The CDR3 region is CASSLGRLGSADTQYF. In DNA form, the CDR3 reads TGTGCCAGCAGCTTAGGCCGTTTGGGCTCGGCAGATACGCAGTATTTT.

The V gene is TRBV6-5, the J gene TRBJ1-6; maybe TRBD1 (5 bases). Germline V gene sequence: CDR1 MNHEY, CDR2 SVGAGI. The CDR3 is made up of 16 amino acids. V was shortened by 0 bases and J by 2 bases, with 8 bases between the two germline ends. The CDR3 bases are TGTGCCAGCAGTTACTCGACAGCCACCTATAATTCACCCCTCCACTTT. The encoded protein is CASSYSTATYNSPLHF.

V and J are TRBV6-5 and TRBJ2-2; the D is unclear. The V end was cut by 5 bases, the J end by 3 bases, with 7 bases between. The CDR3 has 13 amino acids. The germline V gene encodes CDR1 MNHEY and CDR2 SVGAGI. CDR3: CASSTTHTGELFF. The CDR3 coding sequence is TGTGCCAGCAGTACCACACACACCGGGGAGCTGTTTTTT.

V gene TRBV6-1 combines with J gene TRBJ2-1; 11 bases line up with TRBD2. With V trimmed by 4 bases and J by 2 bases, 10 bases remained unmatched. Germline assignment: CDR1 MNHNS and CDR2 SASEGT. The CDR3 has 18 residues. CDR3 DNA: TGTGCCAGCAGTGTTAGGGTAGCGGGGGGGCTAGCCTACAATGAGCAGTTCTTC. This encodes CASSVRVAGGLAYNEQFF.

This clone was counted between two and nine times. This rearrangement joins TRBV7-2 to TRBJ2-4; maybe TRBD2 (6 bases). Trimming stripped 3 bases from V and 1 base from J, with 16 bases between. The CDR3 sequence is 17 residues long. Germline V gene sequence: CDR1 SGHTA, CDR2 FQGNSA. CDR3 loop: CASSFHGGVGAKNIQYF. The CDR3, as DNA: TGTGCCAGCAGCTTCCACGGAGGGGTGGGTGCCAAAAACATTCAGTACTTC.

The chain combines TRBV14 with TRBJ2-2, with 8 positions matching TRBD2. Per germline, CDR1 SGHDN and CDR2 FVKESK. CDR3 size: 16 residues. J was trimmed by 6 bases and V by 4 bases; bases with no gene match: 10. This CDR3 is CASSPKPAGGAGELFF. The CDR3 nucleotides read TGTGCCAGCAGCCCCAAACCCGCGGGAGGAGCCGGGGAGCTGTTTTTT.

This chain uses TRBV27 with TRBJ1-1; D not certain. CDR3 length: 13 residues. The V and J ends lost 5 bases and 0 bases respectively, with 7 bases between them. Looked up from germline, CDR1 is MNHEY and CDR2 is SMNVEV (reference sequence). The CDR3 DNA reads TGTGCCAGCAGTGAGTTAATGAACACTGAAGCTTTCTTT. As protein: CASSELMNTEAFF.

V is TRBV12-3 or TRBV12-4 and J is TRBJ2-7; a possible D gene is TRBD1 (5 bases). Trimming stripped 8 bases from V and 1 base from J, with 9 bases between. The CDR3 sequence is 12 residues long. CDR3 nucleotide sequence: TGTGCCAGCGCAGGGTCTTCCTACGAGCAGTACTTC. Translation: CASAGSSYEQYF.

The rearrangement uses TRBV3-1 (or the pseudogene TRBV3-2) and TRBJ1-2, with D possibly being TRBD1 (6 bases). This CDR3 comprises 15 residues. Germline V gene data show CDR1 as LGHDT and CDR2 as YNNKEL (reference sequence). Deletions cut 5 bases from V and 0 bases from J, with 13 bases between. The CDR3 bases are TGTGCCAGCAGCGCCCGAAGACAGGCTAACTATGGCTACACCTTC. As protein: CASSARRQANYGYTF.

This sequence joins TRBV4-1 and TRBJ2-7, with TRBD2 matching 9 bases. Germline trimming cut 4 bases from V and 6 bases from J; bases unmatched to any gene: 10. The CDR3 totals 15 residues. From germline, CDR1 is MGHRA and CDR2 YSYEKL. The CDR3 loop reads CASSRPGLASSEQYF. CDR3 DNA sequence: TGCGCCAGCAGCCGACCGGGACTAGCTTCTTCCGAGCAGTACTTC.

V and J are TRBV27 and TRBJ2-1, with 10 bases matching TRBD2. After removal of 6 bases from V and 6 bases from J, the junction contained 8 bases not matched to a gene. The CDR3 has 15 residues. Germline V gene sequence: CDR1 MNHEY, CDR2 SMNVEV (reference sequence). The CDR3 region is CASRNWSGRANEQFF. CDR3 nucleotides: TGTGCCAGCAGAAATTGGAGCGGGAGGGCCAATGAGCAGTTCTTC.

J is TRBJ2-1 and V is TRBV7-6; 13 positions agree with TRBD2. Germline assignment: CDR1 SGHVS and CDR2 FNYEAQ. The CDR3 sequence is 15 residues long. V shed 5 bases and J 6 bases; nucleotides not matched to a gene: 4. For the CDR3, the DNA is TGTGCCAGCAGCCCCCGGACTAGCGGGGGCAATGAGCAGTTCTTC. Its protein product is CASSPRTSGGNEQFF.

This clone was seen once. V and J are TRBV27 and TRBJ2-3; TRBD2 might be the D (6 bases). This CDR3 has 15 amino acids. Germline V gene lookup returns CDR1 MNHEY and CDR2 SMNVEV (reference sequence). The V gene lost 2 bases and the J gene lost 5 bases, with 14 bases spanning the gap. The CDR3 loop reads CASSLSGPLGDTQYF. CDR3 sequence (DNA): TGTGCCAGCAGTTTAAGCGGGCCCCTGGGAGATACGCAGTATTTT.